The 2 T cell receptor beta chains reported below all come from one sample, sequenced in a study of T cell repertoires in cytomegalovirus infection (dated by TCRdb to about 2019). The reads were generated on an Illumina HiSeq 1500. TCRdb reran the public reads through fastp at Q25 and MiXCR, keeping productive beta chains. Entries that share a CDR3 protein sequence are merged under the most common genes and DNA. The sample table lists roughly 760,000 distinct CDR3 sequences, about a third of them with a count of one. The ten biggest clones cover around 2.6% of the sample. Sequenced input: PBMCs. These receptors all stem from a human donor in good health (CMV status not recorded). Some clones in this sample may be carry-over from other donors' samples.

For this clonotype: Likely a read error: the CDR3 ends without its conserved phenylalanine or tryptophan. CDR3 loop: CASSLGGARTRNTIYC. The CDR3 DNA is TGTGCCAGCAGCTTGGGAGGGGCCAGGACTCGAAACACCATATATTGT. The chain employs TRBV5-4 and TRBJ1-3; a possible D gene is TRBD1 (5 bases). Germline CDR1 and CDR2: SGHNT and YYREEE (reference sequence). The CDR3 extends over 16 amino acids. With 0 bases removed from V and 5 bases from J, the gap between germline ends came to 15 bases.

This chain uses TRBV30 with TRBJ1-1, with 8 bases matching TRBD1. This CDR3 is 13 amino acids long. The trim removed 5 bases at V and 9 bases at J, leaving 11 bases unmatched. Germline lookup yields CDR1 GTSNPN and CDR2 SVGIG (reference sequence). The CDR3 loop reads CAWWLPGGPQAFF. The CDR3 DNA reads TGTGCCTGGTGGCTCCCAGGGGGCCCTCAAGCTTTCTTT.